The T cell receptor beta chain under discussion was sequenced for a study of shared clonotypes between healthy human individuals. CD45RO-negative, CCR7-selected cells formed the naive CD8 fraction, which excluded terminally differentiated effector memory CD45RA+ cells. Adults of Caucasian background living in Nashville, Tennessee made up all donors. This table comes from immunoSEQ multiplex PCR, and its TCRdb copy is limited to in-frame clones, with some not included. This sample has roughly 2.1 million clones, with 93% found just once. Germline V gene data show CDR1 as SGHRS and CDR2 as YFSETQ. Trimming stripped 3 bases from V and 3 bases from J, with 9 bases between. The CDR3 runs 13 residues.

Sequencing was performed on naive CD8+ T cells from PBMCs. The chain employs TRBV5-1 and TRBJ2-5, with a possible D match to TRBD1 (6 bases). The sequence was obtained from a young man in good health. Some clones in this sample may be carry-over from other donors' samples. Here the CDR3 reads CASSSNREETQYF. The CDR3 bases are TGCGCCAGCAGCTCCAACAGGGAAGAGACCCAGTACTTC.